A selection of T cell receptor beta chains follows, all from one sample in a study of beta chain features in type 1 diabetes. Produced via immunoSEQ multiplex PCR; TCRdb's table is partial and in-frame only. Here the sample spans 300,000 to 350,000 clones, approximately 12% being singletons. Sequencing was done on a sample of naive CD4+ T cells from blood. The receptor source for this set is a woman between 18 and 29 years old with type 1 diabetes. Each CDR3 is given with its conserved first and last residue. The D gene is left open where the match is weak. Part of the rows lack a size; the others show once, few, many or a class for expanded clones.

clone_size	v_call	d_call	j_call	cdr3_aa	cdr3_nt
few	TRBV19	.	TRBJ2-3	CASKESADTQYF	TGTGCCAGTAAGGAGAGCGCAGATACGCAGTATTTT
.	TRBV10-3	TRBD1	TRBJ1-2	CAARTPGQGGGYYGYTF	TGTGCCGCCCGGACCCCGGGACAGGGCGGCGGCTACTATGGCTACACCTTC
many	TRBV28	.	TRBJ2-5	CASSSPLETQYF	TGTGCCAGCAGTTCCCCGTTAGAGACCCAGTACTTC
few	TRBV7-2	.	TRBJ1-1	CASSLGAVMNTEAFF	TGTGCCAGCAGCTTAGGAGCCGTCATGAACACTGAAGCTTTCTTT
few	TRBV7-6	.	TRBJ2-3	CASSIGTSTDTQYF	TGTGCCAGCAGCATCGGGACATCCACAGATACGCAGTATTTT
few	TRBV18	.	TRBJ2-3	CASSLEEDTQYF	TGTGCCAGCTCACTTGAAGAGGATACGCAGTATTTT
.	TRBV7-2	TRBD1	TRBJ1-5	CASSLGTGGTQPQHF	TGTGCCAGCAGCTTAGGGACAGGGGGCACTCAGCCCCAGCATTTT
.	TRBV12-5	.	TRBJ2-5	CASGRTPNPTQYF	TGTGCTAGTGGCCGAACACCAAATCCCACCCAGTACTTC
.	TRBV29-1	TRBD1	TRBJ2-4	CSASPTGGDIQYF	TGCAGCGCCTCTCCGACAGGGGGAGACATTCAGTACTTC
few	TRBV6-1	TRBD1	TRBJ2-4	CASRADRRGNIQYF	TGTGCCAGCAGGGCGGACAGGAGAGGAAACATTCAGTACTTC
.	TRBV15	.	TRBJ1-1	CATSPIKTGRTEAFF	TGTGCCACCAGCCCAATAAAGACAGGTCGCACTGAAGCTTTCTTT
few	TRBV5-1	.	TRBJ1-1	CASSLLNTEAFF	TGCGCCAGCAGCCTTTTGAACACTGAAGCTTTCTTT
.	TRBV18	TRBD1	TRBJ2-3	CASSGPDRARGDTQYF	TGTGCCAGCTCGGGGCCGGACAGGGCCCGTGGAGATACGCAGTATTTT
.	TRBV10-3	.	TRBJ1-2	CAISYRVPANYGYTF	TGTGCCATCAGCTACAGGGTTCCCGCTAACTATGGCTACACCTTC
.	TRBV5-1	TRBD2	TRBJ2-1	CASSLAATSGEQFF	TGCGCCAGCAGCTTGGCCGCGACTAGCGGAGAGCAGTTCTTC
few	TRBV29-1	.	TRBJ1-5	CSVDPKGRGDQPQHF	TGCAGCGTTGACCCGAAGGGCCGGGGGGATCAGCCCCAGCATTTT
.	TRBV15	.	TRBJ1-2	CATSRDRTERGYTF	TGTGCCACCAGCAGAGATCGGACAGAGAGAGGCTACACCTTC
few	TRBV5-4	TRBD1	TRBJ1-1	CASSTPGTGNTEAFF	TGTGCCAGCAGCACACCCGGGACAGGGAACACTGAAGCTTTCTTT
few	TRBV2	TRBD1	TRBJ2-5	CASSGQGVRETQYF	TGTGCCAGCAGTGGACAGGGGGTGAGGGAGACCCAGTACTTC
few	TRBV7-9	TRBD1	TRBJ2-5	CASSPQGIRGKTQYF	TGTGCCAGCAGCCCACAGGGGATTCGAGGAAAGACCCAGTACTTC
.	TRBV7-2	.	TRBJ2-3	CASSPGTTVTDTQYF	TGTGCCAGCAGCCCCGGGACAACCGTCACAGATACGCAGTATTTT
.	TRBV5-4	TRBD2	TRBJ2-1	CASTLSGNSYNEQFF	TGTGCCAGCACCTTAAGCGGGAACTCCTACAATGAGCAGTTCTTC
few	TRBV25-1	.	TRBJ1-1	CASSARTVGHAEAFF	TGTGCCAGCAGTGCTCGGACAGTTGGTCACGCTGAAGCTTTCTTT
.	TRBV18	TRBD1	TRBJ2-3	CASSPDRASTDTQYF	TGTGCCAGCTCACCAGACAGGGCTAGCACAGATACGCAGTATTTT
few	TRBV28	TRBD2	TRBJ2-7	CAASGLSSYEQYF	TGTGCCGCTAGCGGGCTGAGCTCCTACGAGCAGTACTTC
.	TRBV29-1	.	TRBJ1-1	CSVEQDSPNTEAFF	TGCAGCGTTGAACAAGACAGTCCGAACACTGAAGCTTTCTTT
few	TRBV6-5	.	TRBJ1-1	CASSYSFSTEAFF	TGTGCCAGCAGTTACTCGTTCTCCACTGAAGCTTTCTTT
few	TRBV5-4	TRBD2	TRBJ2-7	CASSLSGGGRGEQYF	TGTGCCAGCAGCTTGAGCGGCGGCGGGAGAGGCGAGCAGTACTTC
few	TRBV9	TRBD2	TRBJ2-5	CASSPSSGPQETQYF	TGTGCCAGCAGCCCCTCTAGCGGGCCCCAAGAGACCCAGTACTTC
.	TRBV20-1	.	TRBJ2-7	CSATRYEQYF	TGCAGTGCTACCAGATACGAGCAGTACTTC
few	TRBV5-6	TRBD1	TRBJ2-5	CASSHNGQGQETQYF	TGTGCCAGCAGCCACAACGGACAGGGCCAAGAGACCCAGTACTTC
.	TRBV18	.	TRBJ2-2	CASSPVTPTNTGELFF	TGTGCCAGCTCACCTGTCACCCCTACGAACACCGGGGAGCTGTTTTTT
.	TRBV9	.	TRBJ2-2	CASSLVSNTAGTGELFF	TGTGCCAGCAGCCTGGTTAGTAATACCGCGGGCACCGGGGAGCTGTTTTTT
few	TRBV29-1	.	TRBJ2-3	CSASGRGSDTQYF	TGCAGCGCCTCGGGCAGGGGATCAGATACGCAGTATTTT
few	TRBV27	TRBD1	TRBJ1-2	CASSRNRGGGYTF	TGTGCCAGCAGCCGGAACAGGGGCGGGGGCTACACCTTC
.	TRBV29-1	TRBD2	TRBJ2-5	CSVHTSGSGETQYF	TGCAGCGTCCATACAAGCGGGAGCGGAGAGACCCAGTACTTC
.	TRBV7-7	.	TRBJ2-5	CASSPGGAWYQETQYF	TGTGCCAGCAGCCCCGGTGGAGCCTGGTACCAAGAGACCCAGTACTTC
.	TRBV27	.	TRBJ1-1	CASRQGANTEAFF	TGTGCCAGCAGACAGGGAGCGAACACTGAAGCTTTCTTT
few	TRBV9	TRBD2	TRBJ2-5	CASSPGLAQAGETQYF	TGTGCCAGCAGCCCGGGACTAGCCCAAGCGGGGGAGACCCAGTACTTC
few	TRBV6-1	TRBD2	TRBJ2-1	CASGRGLAGDNEQFF	TGTGCCAGCGGTCGGGGGCTAGCGGGAGACAATGAGCAGTTCTTC
.	TRBV19	TRBD2	TRBJ2-3	CASSIVGLAGGRPDTQYF	TGTGCCAGTAGTATAGTCGGACTAGCGGGAGGGCGTCCAGATACGCAGTATTTT
few	TRBV18	.	TRBJ1-2	CASSPQTQNYGYTF	TGTGCCAGCTCACCCCAAACACAAAACTATGGCTACACCTTC
.	TRBV27	.	TRBJ1-2	CASRPQGFLGYTF	TGTGCCAGCAGACCTCAGGGGTTTCTAGGCTACACCTTC
few	TRBV19	.	TRBJ1-5	CASTMEGFNQPQHF	TGTGCCAGTACCATGGAGGGGTTCAATCAGCCCCAGCATTTT
.	TRBV7-2	.	TRBJ2-3	CASSPGIVTDTQYF	TGTGCCAGCAGCCCTGGCATCGTAACAGATACGCAGTATTTT
.	TRBV18	TRBD2	TRBJ2-1	CASSPELAGTSYNEQFF	TGTGCCAGCTCACCAGAACTAGCGGGGACGTCCTACAATGAGCAGTTCTTC
.	TRBV28	TRBD1	TRBJ2-1	CASMTGGGNEQFF	TGTGCCAGTATGACAGGGGGCGGGAATGAGCAGTTCTTC
few	TRBV2	.	TRBJ2-1	CASRKDWAGEQFF	TGTGCCAGCAGGAAGGACTGGGCGGGAGAGCAGTTCTTC
few	TRBV11-2	.	TRBJ2-1	CASSLSFASVYNEQFF	TGTGCCAGCAGCTTAAGTTTCGCTAGCGTTTACAATGAGCAGTTCTTC
.	TRBV7-2	TRBD2	TRBJ2-1	CASSLAPSGRALYNEQFF	TGTGCCAGCAGCTTAGCCCCGAGCGGGAGGGCCTTATACAATGAGCAGTTCTTC
.	TRBV7-2	TRBD2	TRBJ2-1	CASSRTSGSYNEQFF	TGTGCCAGCAGCCGAACTAGCGGCTCCTACAATGAGCAGTTCTTC
.	TRBV12-5	.	TRBJ2-2	CASGEVAAYTGELFF	TGTGCTAGTGGTGAGGTGGCAGCGTACACCGGGGAGCTGTTTTTT
.	TRBV30	TRBD1	TRBJ1-6	CAWNGGTGNSPLHF	TGTGCCTGGAATGGGGGGACAGGGAATTCACCCCTCCACTTT